What follows are 10 T cell receptor beta chains derived from one specimen sequenced in a study of blood T cell repertoires in COVID-19. Assay: immunoSEQ multiplex PCR; the TCRdb copy retains only in-frame clones and omits some. The data hold just under 150,000 clones, with approximately 84% observed a single time. The sequenced sample consisted of peripheral blood. The receptors shown here come from a human donor in a cohort sampled during active COVID-19.

This chain uses TRBV4-1 with TRBJ2-5; D may be TRBD2 (6 bases). CDR1 is MGHRA, CDR2 YSYEKL, per germline. This CDR3 comprises 15 residues. The V gene lost 0 bases and the J gene lost 5 bases, with 13 bases spanning the gap. The CDR3 region has the DNA TGCGCCAGCAGCCAAGATCGCTGGGGGGAGGAGACCCAGTACTTC. Its translation is CASSQDRWGEETQYF.

V is TRBV30 and J is TRBJ1-5; D ambiguous. CDR1 and CDR2 from the germline V gene are GTSNPN and SVGIG (reference sequence). The ends were cut back, 1 base at V and 3 bases at J, with 10 bases in the middle. The CDR3 length is 14 residues. The chain's CDR3 is CAWSEFSNNQPQHF. CDR3 bases: TGTGCCTGGAGTGAGTTCTCTAACAATCAGCCCCAGCATTTT. The entire variable domain, with the rest obtained from reference TRBV30 and TRBJ1-5, is as follows: SQTIHQWPATLVQPVGSPLSLECTVEGTSNPNLYWYRQAAGRGLQLLFYSVGIGQISSEVPQNLSASRPQDRQFILSSKKLLLSDSGFYLCAWSEFSNNQPQHFGDGTRLSIL.

The chain combines TRBV19 with TRBJ2-3; 12 nucleotides agree with TRBD2. The CDR3 is 16 residues long. Germline V CDR1 and CDR2: LNHDA, SQIVND (reference sequence). With V trimmed by 6 bases and J by 6 bases, 10 bases remained unmatched. The CDR3 DNA sequence: TGTGCCAGTAGGAACCGAGGACTAGCGGGAACCGATACGCAGTATTTT. Translating gives CASRNRGLAGTDTQYF.

This sequence joins TRBV7-6 and TRBJ2-1; 10 nucleotides agree with TRBD2. The CDR3 runs to 15 residues. Germline assignment: CDR1 SGHVS and CDR2 FNYEAQ. J was trimmed by 4 bases and V by 4 bases; bases with no gene match: 4. The CDR3 loop reads CASSSAGGSYNEQFF. The CDR3, as DNA: TGTGCCAGCAGCTCAGCGGGGGGGAGTTACAATGAGCAGTTCTTC.

The chain is built from TRBV3-1 (or the pseudogene TRBV3-2) and TRBJ1-1; 7 bases agree with TRBD1. The CDR3 length is 14 residues. Germline V lookup: CDR1 LGHDT, CDR2 YNNKEL (reference sequence). V dropped 2 bases and J dropped 3; count of bases not matched to a gene: 3. The CDR3, as DNA: TGTGCCAGCAGCCAACGACAGGGTGACACTGAAGCTTTCTTT. This translates into CASSQRQGDTEAFF.

This CDR3 reads CASSARMGGKIEPQHF. The CDR3 DNA is TGTGCCAGCAGCGCCCGGATGGGAGGGAAGATTGAGCCCCAGCATTTT. V and J are TRBV7-8 and TRBJ1-5; D gene ambiguous. The CDR3 loop spans 16 amino acids. Per germline, CDR1 SGHVS and CDR2 FQNEAQ. Trimming pared 5 bases from V and 8 bases from J, leaving 22 bases between.

The gene calls are TRBV5-1 and TRBJ2-3, with D possibly matching TRBD2 (6 bases). This CDR3 has 15 amino acids. Looked up from germline, CDR1 is SGHRS and CDR2 is YFSETQ. Trimming left V 0 bases short and J 3 bases short, with 11 bases between. The CDR3 is CASSLDGSTTDTQYF. Written as DNA, the CDR3 is TGCGCCAGCAGCTTGGACGGGAGTACTACAGATACGCAGTATTTT.

This clone was recorded once. The CDR3 here is CASSSGDTIYGYTF. DNA for the CDR3: TGCGCCAGCAGCTCCGGGGACACAATTTATGGCTACACCTTC. The J gene is TRBJ1-2, the V gene TRBV5-1, with D perhaps TRBD1 (6 bases). This CDR3 spans 14 amino acids. Per the germline V gene, CDR1 is SGHRS and CDR2 is YFSETQ. Trimming removed 3 bases at V and 5 bases at J, with 14 bases between.

The chain has TRBV10-3 and TRBJ2-5; possible D gene TRBD2, 5 bases. Germline V gene sequence: CDR1 ENHRY, CDR2 SYGVKD. This CDR3 spans 13 amino acids. The germline V and J ends were trimmed by 4 bases and 4 bases, with 10 bases remaining between them. Written as DNA, the CDR3 is TGTGCCATCAGTGGCGAGGGCCCAGAGACCCAGTACTTC. Amino acid sequence: CAISGEGPETQYF.

V usage is TRBV12-2 and J usage is TRBJ2-1; the listed D gene, TRBD2, was not tested against the DNA. TRBV12-2 constitutes a pseudogene. CDR3 length: 17 amino acids. In DNA, the CDR3 is TGTGCAAGTCGCTTTCAATGGCGGTTCGATCGATACAATGAGCAGTTCTTC. Translating gives CASRFQWRFDRYNEQFF.